These 32 T cell receptor beta chains were sequenced from one sample in a study of human T cells and chemical hapten exposure. As for time point: patch test 2, 6 weeks after DPC sensitization. Noted treatment: therapeutic diphenylcyclopropenone sensitization with weekly scalp DPC. TCRdb reprocessed the RACE reads via MiXCR and lists one record per CDR3 protein. This sample has under 450,000 distinct CDR3 sequences, with 6% to 7% found just once. The sequencing used whole blood, collected in connection with sensitization to the hapten diphenylcyclopropenone (DPC). The receptors come from a woman between 18 and 29 years old with alopecia areata. Some clones in this sample may be carry-over from other donors' samples.

This clonotype has a count of ten or more. Here the CDR3 DNA reads TGCAGCGTTCCGACAGGCTTGCGAAATGAAAAACTGTTTTTT. This codes for CSVPTGLRNEKLFF. This sequence joins TRBV29-1 and TRBJ1-4, with D tentatively TRBD1 (6 bases). Germline V gene data show CDR1 as SQVTM and CDR2 as ANQGSEA. The V end was cut by 5 bases, the J end by 5 bases, with 15 bases between. The CDR3 runs to 14 residues.

This clonotype came up many times. V is TRBV7-2 and J is TRBJ2-3; D unclear. The CDR3 loop spans 13 amino acids. CDR1 SGHTA and CDR2 FQGNSA come from the germline V gene. Deletions cut 3 bases from V and 2 bases from J, with 6 bases between. The CDR3 DNA reads as TGTGCCAGCAGCTTCGGCGACACAGATACGCAGTATTTT. As protein: CASSFGDTDTQYF.

The rearrangement links TRBV5-1 to TRBJ1-5; 8 nucleotides line up with TRBD1. V lost 4 bases and J lost 4; bases outside the gene matches: 4. From germline, CDR1 is SGHRS and CDR2 YFSETQ. This CDR3 has 14 amino acids. CDR3 sequence (DNA): TGCGCCAGCAGCGTGGACAGGGATAATCAGCCCCAGCATTTT. Translation gives CASSVDRDNQPQHF.

This clonotype has a count of ten or more. The chain couples TRBV7-2 to TRBJ1-3; unclear D gene. The CDR3 loop spans 15 amino acids. Germline lookup yields CDR1 SGHTA and CDR2 FQGNSA. The V end was cut by 3 bases, the J end by 4 bases, with 13 bases between. CDR3 DNA: TGTGCCAGCAGCTTTTCGTTTGTCGGAGGAAACACCATATATTTT. Its protein product is CASSFSFVGGNTIYF.

This clonotype came up once. The genes are TRBV20-1 and TRBJ2-1; D is uncertain. Per germline, CDR1 DFQATT and CDR2 SNEGSKA (reference sequence). The V gene lost 1 base and the J gene lost 8 bases, with 9 bases spanning the gap. The CDR3 sequence is 12 residues long. In DNA, the CDR3 is TGCAGTGCTAGAGGGCCTATGGATGAGCAGTTCTTC. Residues: CSARGPMDEQFF.

The V call is TRBV7-2, the J call TRBJ1-1, with D perhaps matching TRBD1 (5 bases). The CDR3 consists of 16 residues. Trimming cost V 2 bases and J 0 bases, with 13 bases left between them. Germline V gene lookup returns CDR1 SGHTA and CDR2 FQGNSA. Here the CDR3 DNA reads TGTGCCAGCAGCTTACGTCCAGGGCCTATGAACACTGAAGCTTTCTTT. Its protein product is CASSLRPGPMNTEAFF.

This clonotype was detected ten times or more. This chain connects TRBV6-2 or TRBV6-3 to TRBJ1-6; D call uncertain. CDR3 size: 13 residues. V lost 4 bases, J lost 11 bases, and 12 bases lay in between. Germline CDR1 MNHEY, CDR2 SVGEGT. DNA for the CDR3: TGTGCCAGCAGTTGGTCGCAGAAAACACCCCTCCACTTT. Amino acid sequence: CASSWSQKTPLHF.

This clonotype has just a few counts. This rearrangement joins TRBV5-4 to TRBJ2-3, with 8 bases fitting TRBD1. Germline CDR1 and CDR2: SGHNT and YYREEE (reference sequence). The J segment lost 4 bases and the V segment lost 4 bases, leaving 8 bases of the junction unmatched. The CDR3 extends over 15 amino acids. The DNA for the CDR3 is TGTGCCAGCAGCCAACGGACAGGGTTGGCAGATACGCAGTATTTT. Its translation is CASSQRTGLADTQYF.

This clonotype has ten or more counts. The genes are TRBV20-1 and TRBJ1-3, with D perhaps matching TRBD1 (5 bases). V was shortened by 6 bases and J by 9 bases, with 21 bases between the two germline ends. The CDR3 loop spans 14 amino acids. Looked up from germline, CDR1 is DFQATT and CDR2 is SNEGSKA (reference sequence). CDR3 residues: CSASNPLGDGTIYF. CDR3 nucleotides: TGCAGTGCCTCCAACCCGTTGGGGGACGGCACCATATATTTT.

At least ten counts were recorded for this clonotype. This rearrangement joins TRBV2 to TRBJ1-1, with 8 nucleotides matching TRBD1. CDR3 size: 16 residues. J gave up 4 bases and V 3 bases, and 10 bases lay outside the gene matches. Germline CDR1 and CDR2: SNHLY and FYNNEI. CDR3 region: CASSDSTNTGGTEAFF. CDR3 in DNA: TGTGCCAGCAGTGACTCCACCAATACAGGGGGCACTGAAGCTTTCTTT.

CDR3 nucleotides: TGTGCCAGCAGTTCACGATGGACAGGGGAGTACGAAAAACTGTTTTTT. The encoded protein is CASSSRWTGEYEKLFF. The V and J genes are TRBV28 and TRBJ1-4; 9 bases fit TRBD1. CDR3 length: 16 residues. Germline CDR1 reads MDHEN; CDR2 reads SYDVKM. Trimming at V came to 4 bases and at J to 8 bases, leaving 11 bases not matched to a gene.

This clonotype was observed at least ten times. The chain couples TRBV12-3 or TRBV12-4 to TRBJ1-1; no clear D gene. Between the trimmed V and J ends, which lost 2 bases and 2 bases, there was a span of 9 bases. CDR3 length equals 14 residues. This chain's CDR3 is CASSLMVSNTEAFF. The DNA of the CDR3 is TGTGCCAGCAGTTTAATGGTCTCCAACACTGAAGCTTTCTTT.

Many counts were recorded for this clonotype. The chain recombines TRBV4-3 with TRBJ2-7; 9 bases line up with TRBD1. V dropped 4 bases and J dropped 4; count of bases not matched to a gene: 11. The germline CDR1 and CDR2 sequences are LGHNA and YSLEER. CDR3 length equals 16 residues. The CDR3 nucleotides are TGCGCCAGCAGCCCAAGCTGGGGACAGGGAAAGTACGAGCAGTACTTC. It specifies CASSPSWGQGKYEQYF.

This clonotype was counted a few times. The chain combines TRBV4-3 with TRBJ2-1; D is ambiguous. There are 14 residues in the CDR3. Germline V lookup: CDR1 LGHNA, CDR2 YSLEER. The V gene lost 0 bases and the J gene lost 5 bases, with 8 bases spanning the gap. The CDR3 bases are TGCGCCAGCAGCCAAGATCAAGAGAACAATGAGCAGTTCTTC. Translating it yields CASSQDQENNEQFF.

At least ten counts were recorded for this clonotype. The chain has TRBV27 and TRBJ1-1; the D gene is possibly TRBD1 (5 bases). CDR1 and CDR2 from the germline V gene are MNHEY and SMNVEV (reference sequence). The CDR3 is 14 amino acids. Trimming removed 4 bases from V and 6 bases from J, with 15 bases in between. In DNA, the CDR3 is TGTGCCAGCAGTTCAACGGGGGTCGGTGCTGAAGCTTTCTTT. This sequence encodes CASSSTGVGAEAFF.

This clonotype came up many times. V gene TRBV10-3 combines with J gene TRBJ1-2; D is unresolved. The CDR3 is 13 residues long. The germline gives CDR1 ENHRY, CDR2 SYGVKD. The V end was cut by 7 bases, the J end by 7 bases, with 16 bases between. CDR3: CAITGPSKGGYTF. The DNA of the CDR3 is TGTGCCATCACTGGACCCTCTAAGGGTGGCTACACCTTC.

This clonotype has ten or more counts. V is TRBV12-3 or TRBV12-4 and J is TRBJ1-2, with D possibly being TRBD1 (6 bases). The V and J ends lost 3 bases and 7 bases respectively, with 9 bases between them. This CDR3 comprises 12 residues. CDR3 nucleotide sequence: TGTGCCAGCAGTTTTACAGGGACTGGCTACACCTTC. Translated, it gives CASSFTGTGYTF.

The sample holds many counts of this clonotype. The genes are TRBV6-5 and TRBJ2-7; 9 positions match TRBD1. The CDR3 totals 13 residues. V was pared by 5 bases and J by 5 bases, with 4 bases of the junction left unmatched. Per germline, CDR1 MNHEY and CDR2 SVGAGI. The CDR3 here is CASSRTGVHEQYF. The CDR3 DNA is TGTGCCAGCAGTCGGACAGGGGTCCACGAGCAGTACTTC.

This clonotype was seen ten or more times. The chain combines TRBV18 with TRBJ1-2; D gene uncertain. Germline CDR1 and CDR2: KGHSH and LQKENI. V was shortened by 3 bases and J by 7 bases, with 15 bases between the two germline ends. The CDR3 is 14 residues long. In DNA form, the CDR3 reads TGTGCCAGCTCACCCAACCGGGGAGGAGCTGGCTACACCTTC. Protein product: CASSPNRGGAGYTF. The full variable domain, with the rest looked up from reference TRBV18 and TRBJ1-2, is NAGVMQNPRHLVRRRGQEARLRCSPMKGHSHVYWYRQLPEEGLKFMVYLQKENIIDESGMPKERFSAEFPKEGPSILRIQQVVRGDSAAYFCASSPNRGGAGYTFGSGTRLTVV.

This clonotype has just a few counts. J is TRBJ2-7 and V is TRBV5-6; 7 nucleotides align to TRBD1. Germline CDR1 SGHDT, CDR2 YYEEEE. This CDR3 region has 15 residues. V was pared by 3 bases and J by 2 bases, with 8 bases of the junction left unmatched. The CDR3 spells CASSWRPGQTYEQYF. The CDR3 DNA reads TGTGCCAGCAGCTGGAGACCGGGACAGACCTACGAGCAGTACTTC.

The chain couples TRBV4-3 to TRBJ2-7; D not resolved. The CDR3 is 16 residues long. Germline-derived CDR1 and CDR2 are LGHNA and YSLEER. V dropped 0 bases and J dropped 0 bases, with 12 bases sitting between them. In DNA, the CDR3 is TGCGCCAGCAGCCAAGATCCCGACCAGAGCTCCTACGAGCAGTACTTC. Translating gives CASSQDPDQSSYEQYF.

This clonotype was seen at least ten times. J is TRBJ2-2 and V is TRBV7-2; perhaps TRBD2 as D (5 bases). The germline gives CDR1 SGHTA, CDR2 FQGNSA. V dropped 4 bases and J dropped 4 bases, with 10 bases sitting between them. The length of the CDR3 is 14 residues. The CDR3 DNA reads TGTGCCAGCAGCTCCACTAGTTTCACCGGGGAGCTGTTTTTT. Translation gives CASSSTSFTGELFF.

A few counts support this clonotype. The V call is TRBV14, the J call TRBJ2-3; no definite D call. Per the germline V gene, CDR1 is SGHDN and CDR2 is FVKESK. The CDR3 length is 14 residues. V was clipped by 6 bases and J by 6 bases, with 16 bases between them. The CDR3, as DNA: TGTGCCAGCAGTCAGTTCCTTGGGCCCGATACGCAGTATTTT. Protein product: CASSQFLGPDTQYF.

This clonotype was counted a few times. V usage is TRBV7-2 and J usage is TRBJ2-5; tentative D call: TRBD1 (6 bases). The CDR3 totals 15 residues. Trimming shortened V by 5 bases and J by 2 bases, and 15 bases separated the two germline ends. The V gene's germline CDR1 is SGHTA and CDR2 FQGNSA. The CDR3 region has the DNA TGTGCCAGCAGCCCGTGGACAGAACGACAAGAGACCCAGTACTTC. Translation gives CASSPWTERQETQYF.

Ten or more counts support this clonotype. V gene TRBV3-1 combines with J gene TRBJ1-2, with a tentative D call TRBD1 (5 bases). The germline V gene has CDR1 LGHDT and CDR2 YNNKEL (reference sequence). The CDR3 consists of 13 residues. V lost 6 bases to trimming and J lost 2 bases, with 10 bases between them. The CDR3 spells CASRGDTNYGYTF. CDR3 in DNA: TGTGCCAGCAGGGGGGATACCAACTATGGCTACACCTTC.

This clonotype was detected a few times. The V call is TRBV7-9, the J call TRBJ1-1, with 11 bases matching TRBD1. The CDR3 contains 16 residues. Germline lookup yields CDR1 SEHNR and CDR2 FQNEAQ (reference sequence). V gave up 5 bases and J gave up 0 bases; unmatched junction bases: 5. The CDR3 protein is CASSPDRGQVNTEAFF. Written as DNA, the CDR3 is TGTGCCAGCAGCCCGGACAGGGGGCAGGTGAACACTGAAGCTTTCTTT.

This clonotype was seen more than once but under ten times. J is TRBJ1-1 and V is TRBV5-1; D remains unclear. In germline, CDR1 is SGHRS, CDR2 YFSETQ. V was shortened by 2 bases and J by 3 bases, with 8 bases between the two germline ends. The CDR3 spans 13 residues. The CDR3 loop is CASSLYGDTEAFF. The CDR3 DNA reads TGCGCCAGCAGCTTATACGGGGACACTGAAGCTTTCTTT.

The table lists this clonotype with many counts. This sequence joins TRBV7-8 and TRBJ1-2; D unresolved. Trimming pared 1 base from V and 2 bases from J, leaving 11 bases between. There are 15 residues in the CDR3. Looked up from germline, CDR1 is SGHVS and CDR2 is FQNEAQ. CDR3 nucleotides: TGTGCCAGCAGCTTAGGGCAGGCGGTGAACTATGGCTACACCTTC. Encoded protein: CASSLGQAVNYGYTF.

This clonotype was counted many times. The chain combines TRBV15 with TRBJ1-6; D gene uncertain. Germline V lookup: CDR1 LNHNV, CDR2 YYDKDF (reference sequence). The CDR3 runs to 14 residues. Trimming stripped 0 bases from V and 7 bases from J, with 7 bases between. The CDR3 is CATSREAENSPLHF. The CDR3 DNA reads TGTGCCACCAGCAGAGAGGCAGAGAATTCACCCCTCCACTTT. The full variable domain, in which reference TRBV15 and TRBJ1-6 provide the parts outside the CDR3, is DAMVIQNPRYQVTQFGKPVTLSCSQTLNHNVMYWYQQKSSQAPKLLFHYYDKDFNNEADTPDNFQSRRPNTSFCFLDIRSPGLGDTAMYLCATSREAENSPLHFGNGTRLTVT.

There are many counts of this clonotype. This chain uses TRBV5-1 with TRBJ1-3, with D possibly being TRBD1 (5 bases). Germline V CDR1 and CDR2: SGHRS, YFSETQ. Trimming removed 0 bases at V and 0 bases at J, with 13 bases between. This CDR3 is 17 amino acids long. This CDR3 reads CASSLVGQTFSGNTIYF. Written as DNA, the CDR3 is TGCGCCAGCAGCTTGGTGGGGCAGACCTTCTCTGGAAACACCATATATTTT.

Many counts were recorded for this clonotype. This sequence joins TRBV9 and TRBJ2-1, with 11 nucleotides matching TRBD2. The trim removed 3 bases at V and 2 bases at J, leaving 7 bases unmatched. Germline V gene lookup returns CDR1 SGDLS and CDR2 YYNGEE. The CDR3 sequence is 17 residues long. The CDR3 loop reads CASSALAGGITYNEQFF. CDR3 bases: TGTGCCAGCAGCGCGTTAGCGGGGGGGATCACCTACAATGAGCAGTTCTTC.

The V call is TRBV29-1, the J call TRBJ2-2; TRBD1 might be the D (5 bases). The germline V gene encodes CDR1 SQVTM and CDR2 ANQGSEA. Trimming took off 6 bases at V and 0 bases at J, with 14 bases between the two ends. The length of the CDR3 is 15 residues. CDR3 DNA sequence: TGCAGCGTCCGACCAGGGCAAACGAACACCGGGGAGCTGTTTTTT. This codes for CSVRPGQTNTGELFF.